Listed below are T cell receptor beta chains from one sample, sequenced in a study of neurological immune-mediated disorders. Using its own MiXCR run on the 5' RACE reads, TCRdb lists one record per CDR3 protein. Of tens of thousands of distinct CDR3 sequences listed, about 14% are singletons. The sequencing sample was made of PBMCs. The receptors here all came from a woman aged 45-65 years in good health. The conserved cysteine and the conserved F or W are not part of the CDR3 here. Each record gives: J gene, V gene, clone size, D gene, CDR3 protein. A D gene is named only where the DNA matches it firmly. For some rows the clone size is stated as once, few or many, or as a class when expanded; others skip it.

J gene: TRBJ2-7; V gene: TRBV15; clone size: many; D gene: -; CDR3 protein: ATSREVRINEQY
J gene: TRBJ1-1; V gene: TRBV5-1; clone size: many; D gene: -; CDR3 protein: ASSPVPGREAF
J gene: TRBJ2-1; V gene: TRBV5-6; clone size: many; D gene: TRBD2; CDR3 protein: ASSLPTGGFDEQF
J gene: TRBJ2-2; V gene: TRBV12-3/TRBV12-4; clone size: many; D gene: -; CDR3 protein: ASSLGTGELF
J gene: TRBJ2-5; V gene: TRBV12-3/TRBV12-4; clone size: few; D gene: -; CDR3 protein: ASSPPGPRETQY
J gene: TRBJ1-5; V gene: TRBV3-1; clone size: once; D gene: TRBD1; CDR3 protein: VSSQDRYQPQH
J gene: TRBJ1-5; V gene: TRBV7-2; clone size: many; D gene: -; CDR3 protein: ASSLETAGLGNQPQH
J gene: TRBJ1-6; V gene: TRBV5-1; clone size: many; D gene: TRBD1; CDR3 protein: ASSKAPTGANLNSPLH
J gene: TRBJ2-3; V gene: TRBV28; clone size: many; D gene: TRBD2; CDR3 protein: ASSSGLAGGFADTQY
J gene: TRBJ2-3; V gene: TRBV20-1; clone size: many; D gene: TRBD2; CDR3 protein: STGGAGTDTQY
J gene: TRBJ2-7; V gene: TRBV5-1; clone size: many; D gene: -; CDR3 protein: ASSLNRVYEQY
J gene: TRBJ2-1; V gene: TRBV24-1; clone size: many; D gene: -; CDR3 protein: ATSLASSSYNEQF
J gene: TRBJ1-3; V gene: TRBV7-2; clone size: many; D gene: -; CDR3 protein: ASSLAEFSGNTIY
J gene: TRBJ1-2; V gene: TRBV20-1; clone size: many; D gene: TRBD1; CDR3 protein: SAKGQGYGYT
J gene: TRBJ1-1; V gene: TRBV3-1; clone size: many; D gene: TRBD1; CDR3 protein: ASSRQGQLNTEAF
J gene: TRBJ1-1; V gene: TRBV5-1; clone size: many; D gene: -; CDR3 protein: ASSLVGDTEAF
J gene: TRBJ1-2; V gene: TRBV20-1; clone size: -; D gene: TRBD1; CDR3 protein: SARPWGLSGGDYGYT
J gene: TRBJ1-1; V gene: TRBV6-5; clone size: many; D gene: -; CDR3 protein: ASSYSPQGGDTEAF
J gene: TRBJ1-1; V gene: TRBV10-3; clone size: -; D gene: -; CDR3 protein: AISESVGGGRDTKAF
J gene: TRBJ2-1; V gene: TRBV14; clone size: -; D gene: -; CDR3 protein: ASSQVGTRGKF
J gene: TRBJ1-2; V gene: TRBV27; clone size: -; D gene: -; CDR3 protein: ASSSRMFYGYT
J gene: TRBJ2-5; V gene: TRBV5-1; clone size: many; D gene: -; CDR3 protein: ASTPEGLETQY
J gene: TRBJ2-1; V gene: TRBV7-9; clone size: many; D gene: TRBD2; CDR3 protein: ASSLWTSGNEQF
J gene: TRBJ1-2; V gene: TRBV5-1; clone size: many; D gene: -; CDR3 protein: ASSLYFYGYT
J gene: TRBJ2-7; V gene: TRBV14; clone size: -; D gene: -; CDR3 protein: ASSDRTSRVSYEQY
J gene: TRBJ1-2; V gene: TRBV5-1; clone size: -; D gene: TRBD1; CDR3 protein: ASSRIMGTEDT
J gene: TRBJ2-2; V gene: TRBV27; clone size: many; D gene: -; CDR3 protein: ASSLSRAGTGELF
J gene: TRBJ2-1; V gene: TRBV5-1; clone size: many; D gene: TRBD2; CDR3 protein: ASSFGKAGGAYNEQF
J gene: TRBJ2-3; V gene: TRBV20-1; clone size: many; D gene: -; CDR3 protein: SAVDATQY
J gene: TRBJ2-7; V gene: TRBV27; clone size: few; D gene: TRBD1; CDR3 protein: ASSSTGGVYEQY
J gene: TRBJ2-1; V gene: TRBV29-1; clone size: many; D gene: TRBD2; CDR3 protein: SVEVLLAGSNEQF
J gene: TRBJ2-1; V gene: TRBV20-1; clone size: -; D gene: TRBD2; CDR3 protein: SARDPPSGINEQF
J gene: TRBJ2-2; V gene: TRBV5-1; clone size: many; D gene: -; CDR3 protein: ASSPGLFGELF
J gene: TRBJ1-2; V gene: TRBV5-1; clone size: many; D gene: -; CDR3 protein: ASSPDINYGYT
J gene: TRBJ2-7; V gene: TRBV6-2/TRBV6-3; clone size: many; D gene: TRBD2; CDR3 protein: ASSSPIAGGSDEQY
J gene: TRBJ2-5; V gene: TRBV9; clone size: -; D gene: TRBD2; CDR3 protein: ASSVTSEPAGETQY
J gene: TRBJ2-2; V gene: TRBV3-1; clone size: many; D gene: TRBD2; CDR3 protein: ASSPPGLAVNTGELF
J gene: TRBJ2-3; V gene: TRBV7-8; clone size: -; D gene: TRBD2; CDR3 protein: ASSLNGFSGVGDTQY
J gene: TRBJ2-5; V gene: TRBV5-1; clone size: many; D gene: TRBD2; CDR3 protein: ASSLVPSGRAQETQY
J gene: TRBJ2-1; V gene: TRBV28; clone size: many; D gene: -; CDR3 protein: ASSSLARTSNEQF